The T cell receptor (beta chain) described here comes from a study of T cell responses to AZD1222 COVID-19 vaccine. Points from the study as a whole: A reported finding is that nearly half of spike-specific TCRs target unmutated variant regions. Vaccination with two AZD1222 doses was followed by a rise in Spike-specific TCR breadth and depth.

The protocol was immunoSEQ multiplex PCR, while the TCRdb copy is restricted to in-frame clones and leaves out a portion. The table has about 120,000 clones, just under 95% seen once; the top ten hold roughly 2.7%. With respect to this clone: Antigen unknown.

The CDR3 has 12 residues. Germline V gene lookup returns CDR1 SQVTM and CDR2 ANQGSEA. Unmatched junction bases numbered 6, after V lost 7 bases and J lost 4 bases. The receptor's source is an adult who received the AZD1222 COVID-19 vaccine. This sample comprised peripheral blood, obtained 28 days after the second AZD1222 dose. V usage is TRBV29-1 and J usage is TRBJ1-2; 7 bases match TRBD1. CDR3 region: CSGIQGTYGYTF. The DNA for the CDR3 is TGCAGCGGAATACAGGGGACCTATGGCTACACCTTC.